These T cell receptor beta chains were read from a single sample in a study of blood T cell repertoires in COVID-19. This table comes from immunoSEQ multiplex PCR, and its TCRdb copy is limited to in-frame clones, with some not included. This sample has roughly 260,000 clones, with nearly 90% found just once. Sequencing was performed on peripheral blood. Receptor source: a woman aged 40 to 50 who had recovered from COVID-19. The CDR3 runs from the conserved cysteine through the conserved F or W. Each record gives: clone size, J gene, V gene, D gene, CDR3 protein, CDR3 DNA. The D gene is left open where the match is weak. Clone size is given for some rows only: seen once, a few or many times, or a class if the clone is expanded.

- | TRBJ1-2 | TRBV18 | - | CASSPETGVDYGYTF | TGTGCCAGCTCACCGGAGACGGGGGTAGACTATGGCTACACCTTC
- | TRBJ1-5 | TRBV7-6 | - | CASSLARNQPQHF | TGTGCCAGCAGCTTAGCCAGGAATCAGCCCCAGCATTTT
- | TRBJ1-2 | TRBV5-6 | TRBD1 | CASSRTGTPNYGYTF | TGTGCCAGCAGCCGGACAGGTACGCCGAACTATGGCTACACCTTC
- | TRBJ1-4 | TRBV15 | - | CATRRTTNEKLFF | TGTGCCACCAGGCGTACAACTAATGAAAAACTGTTTTTT
once | TRBJ2-2 | TRBV5-1 | TRBD1 | CASTSGQGAVGELFF | TGCGCCAGCACCTCGGGACAGGGGGCAGTCGGGGAGCTGTTTTTT
- | TRBJ2-3 | TRBV18 | - | CASSPQRGTDTQYF | TGTGCCAGCTCACCACAACGAGGGACAGATACGCAGTATTTT
- | TRBJ1-4 | TRBV4-2 | - | CASSRVAGANEKLFF | TGTGCCAGCAGCCGGGTTGCGGGGGCTAATGAAAAACTGTTTTTT
- | TRBJ1-1 | TRBV18 | TRBD1 | CASSTYRGEGTEAFF | TGTGCCAGCTCTACTTACAGGGGGGAGGGCACTGAAGCTTTCTTT
- | TRBJ2-1 | TRBV20-1 | TRBD2 | CSASAGGAYNEQFF | TGCAGTGCTAGTGCGGGAGGGGCCTACAATGAGCAGTTCTTC
- | TRBJ2-3 | TRBV29-1 | - | CSVVEGTDTQYF | TGCAGCGTCGTGGAGGGAACAGATACGCAGTATTTT
- | TRBJ1-3 | TRBV29-1 | - | CSVDTTGNTIYF | TGCAGCGTCGACACGACTGGAAACACCATATATTTT
- | TRBJ2-7 | TRBV14 | - | CASSQDLYFGTDYAKTGEQYF | TGTGCCAGCAGCCAAGATCTTTATTTTGGGACGGACTACGCTAAGACGGGGGAGCAGTACTTC
- | TRBJ2-7 | TRBV6-2/TRBV6-3 | TRBD1 | CASNPGGTGKREQYF | TGTGCCAGCAACCCGGGCGGGACAGGGAAACGCGAGCAGTACTTC
- | TRBJ2-3 | TRBV27 | - | CASRPAGRTDTQYF | TGTGCCAGCAGGCCGGCGGGACGCACAGATACGCAGTATTTT
- | TRBJ1-4 | TRBV6-2/TRBV6-3 | TRBD1 | CASSTLLQGTSEKLFF | TGTGCCAGCAGTACCCTATTACAGGGGACGAGCGAAAAACTGTTTTTT
- | TRBJ1-4 | TRBV15 | TRBD1 | CATSREDRVNEKLFF | TGTGCCACCAGCAGAGAAGACAGGGTAAACGAAAAACTGTTTTTT
- | TRBJ1-5 | TRBV12-3/TRBV12-4 | - | CASSSRGKPQHF | TGTGCCAGCAGTTCGAGGGGGAAGCCCCAGCATTTT
- | TRBJ2-1 | TRBV4-1 | TRBD2 | CASSQGGLAGYNEQFF | TGCGCCAGCAGCCAAGGGGGCCTAGCGGGGTACAATGAGCAGTTCTTC
- | TRBJ2-3 | TRBV5-4 | TRBD2 | CASSENLLAGVYTDTQYF | TGTGCCAGCAGCGAGAATCTTTTAGCGGGGGTCTACACAGATACGCAGTATTTT
- | TRBJ1-5 | TRBV7-9 | - | CASSFSGGKGGQPQHF | TGTGCCAGCAGCTTCTCGGGGGGTAAGGGCGGTCAGCCCCAGCATTTT
- | TRBJ1-5 | TRBV5-1 | - | CASSLDPGNQPQHF | TGCGCCAGCAGCTTGGATCCGGGGAATCAGCCCCAGCATTTT
- | TRBJ2-5 | TRBV2 | - | CASSENTRQETQYF | TGTGCCAGCAGTGAAAATACTAGGCAAGAGACCCAGTACTTC
few | TRBJ2-1 | TRBV19 | - | CASSIDHQDPRMNNEQFF | TGTGCCAGTAGTATAGATCACCAAGACCCTAGGATGAACAATGAGCAGTTCTTC
- | TRBJ2-7 | TRBV14 | - | CASSQHGRLLLYEQYF | TGTGCCAGCAGCCAACATGGCCGCCTCCTCCTTTACGAGCAGTACTTC
- | TRBJ2-6 | TRBV7-2 | TRBD2 | CASSLGGSGANVLTF | TGTGCCAGCAGCTTGGGGGGGAGTGGGGCCAACGTCCTGACTTTC
- | TRBJ2-7 | TRBV6-5 | - | CASSRTRDEQYF | TGTGCCAGCAGCCGCACCAGGGACGAGCAGTACTTC
- | TRBJ2-1 | TRBV5-4 | - | CASSLGGVSSYNEQFF | TGTGCCAGCAGCTTGGGGGGGGTGAGCTCCTACAATGAGCAGTTCTTC
once | TRBJ2-3 | TRBV6-4 | TRBD2 | CASSDLASGSTQYF | TGTGCCAGCAGTGACTTGGCTAGCGGGAGTACGCAGTATTTT
few | TRBJ2-7 | TRBV28 | TRBD1 | CASRPTGQGTYEQYF | TGTGCCAGCAGACCAACGGGACAGGGGACCTACGAGCAGTACTTC
- | TRBJ1-1 | TRBV30 | TRBD1 | CAWRNPGQGRANTEAFF | TGTGCCTGGAGAAATCCGGGACAGGGAAGAGCGAACACTGAAGCTTTCTTT
- | TRBJ2-7 | TRBV5-5 | TRBD2 | CASRDSGVSYEQYF | TGTGCCAGCCGGGATAGCGGGGTGTCCTACGAGCAGTACTTC